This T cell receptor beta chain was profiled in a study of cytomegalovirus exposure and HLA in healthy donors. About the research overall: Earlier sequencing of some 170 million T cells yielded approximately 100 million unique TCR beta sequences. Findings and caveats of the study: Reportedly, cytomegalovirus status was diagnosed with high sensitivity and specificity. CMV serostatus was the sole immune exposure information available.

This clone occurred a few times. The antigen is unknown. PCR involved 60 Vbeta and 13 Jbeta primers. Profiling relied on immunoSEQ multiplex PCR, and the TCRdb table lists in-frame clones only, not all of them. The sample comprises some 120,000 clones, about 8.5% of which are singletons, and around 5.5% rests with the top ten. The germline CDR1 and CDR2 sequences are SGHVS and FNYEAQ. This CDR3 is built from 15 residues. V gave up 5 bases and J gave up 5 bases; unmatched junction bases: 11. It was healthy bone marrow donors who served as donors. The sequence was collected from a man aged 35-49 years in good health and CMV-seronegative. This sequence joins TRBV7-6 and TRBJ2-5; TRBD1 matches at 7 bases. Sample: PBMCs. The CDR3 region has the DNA TGTGCCAGCAGCCAAAACATCGGGACAGCCGAGACCCAGTACTTC. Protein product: CASSQNIGTAETQYF.